This entry lists 2 T cell receptor beta chains sequenced from one sample in a study of T-cell reconstitution after alpha-beta-depleted transplantation in children. The TCRbeta library incorporated unique molecular identifiers. In TCRdb, the PCR reads were re-called with MiXCR into one record per CDR3 protein. The sample includes 500,000 to 750,000 distinct CDR3 sequences, 10% to 15% seen only once; the top ten take around 2.2%. The specimen was PBMCs, mostly from graft donor cells, collected 360 days after TCRalphabeta/CD19-depleted stem cell transplant. The source of these receptors is a male patient between 5 and 17 years old who had a stem cell transplant for acute myeloid leukemia, so the T cells may come from the graft donor.

This clonotype has just a few counts. The chain couples TRBV7-2 to TRBJ2-7, with D unresolved. The V gene's germline CDR1 is SGHTA and CDR2 FQGNSA. The CDR3 covers 15 residues. V shed 0 bases and J shed 0 bases, with 9 bases lying between them. This CDR3 is CASSLAGSFSYEQYF. CDR3 coding DNA: TGTGCCAGCAGCTTAGCCGGCTCCTTCTCCTACGAGCAGTACTTC.

J is TRBJ1-4 and V is TRBV28; D is unclear. Trimming shortened V by 5 bases and J by 13 bases, and 11 bases separated the two germline ends. The CDR3 has 11 residues. The germline V gene has CDR1 MDHEN and CDR2 SYDVKM. As DNA, the CDR3 is TGTGCCAGCAGTCCCGAAGGGAGACTGTTTTTT. This gives the protein CASSPEGRLFF.